The clone carrying this T cell receptor (beta chain) was counted only a few times. Its antigen is as yet unknown. The genes and germline here are from mouse. Read coverage stops 4 residues before the CDR3 terminus; the germline J gene supplies the remainder. The data were taken from a study of CD8+ T cells in alopecia areata. Regarding the study as a whole: With patients, TCR sharing proved less clear than in mice, a difference possibly related to HLA. Scalp lesions, especially in alopecia totalis/universalis, had higher clonality than normal scalp.

Cell sorting was performed on pooled cutaneous lymph node cells with CD4, CD8alpha, NKG2D, NKG2ACE and other markers. Germline values: CDR1 NNHDY, CDR2 SYVADS. This CDR3 has 14 residues. RNA, once extracted, was reverse transcribed into cDNA for use as the sequencing template. Only in-frame clones appear in the TCRdb table, and some are missing; sequencing was by immunoSEQ multiplex PCR. The sample is made up of about 270,000 clones, none counted only once. The receptor's source is a C3H/HeJ mouse with alopecia areata. The MHC haplotype recorded for the strain is H2-k. The V call is TRBV13-3, the J call TRBJ2-1; 8 bases align to TRBD2. Specimen: CD4+ T cells sorted from a lymph node. CDR3 DNA (partial): TGTGCCAGCAGTGATGACTGGGGGAAAGCT. It encodes CASSDDWGKA. The full-length CDR3 reads as CASSDDWGKAEQFF.